The 8 T cell receptor beta chains below come from one sample, sequenced in a study of T cell responses to AZD1222 COVID-19 vaccine. TCRdb keeps only in-frame clones here, not all; method: immunoSEQ multiplex PCR. Of around 110,000 clones listed, 87% are singletons. The sequencing here drew on peripheral blood, taken on day 0 of AZD1222 vaccination. Receptor source: an adult in good health.

The gene calls are TRBV2 and TRBJ1-2, with 9 nucleotides matching TRBD1. V shed 3 bases, J shed 4 bases, and the junction held 3 bases outside the gene matches. The CDR3 covers 14 residues. Germline lookup yields CDR1 SNHLY and CDR2 FYNNEI. Here the CDR3 DNA reads TGTGCCAGCAGTGACGGGGGACAGGGCTATGGCTACACCTTC. Amino acid sequence: CASSDGGQGYGYTF. Full variable domain (missing parts from reference TRBV2 and TRBJ1-2): EPEVTQTPSHQVTQMGQEVILRCVPISNHLYFYWYRQILGQKVEFLVSFYNNEISEKSEIFDDQFSVERPDGSNFTLKIRSTKLEDSAMYFCASSDGGQGYGYTFGSGTRLTVV.

This clone was detected once. CDR3 protein: CASTSRGGNQYEQYF. The CDR3 bases are TGTGCCAGTACCTCCAGGGGAGGGAACCAGTACGAGCAGTACTTC. The V call is TRBV19, the J call TRBJ2-7, with D perhaps matching TRBD2 (7 bases). CDR1 and CDR2 (germline): LNHDA, SQIVND (reference sequence). V was cut by 7 bases and J by 4 bases, with 20 bases left in between. The length of the CDR3 is 15 residues.

The chain links TRBV12-5 to TRBJ1-1, with a tentative D call TRBD1 (6 bases). V lost 1 base and J lost 1, with 7 bases in between. The V gene's germline CDR1 is LGHNT and CDR2 FRNRAP. CDR3 length: 14 residues. The chain's CDR3 is CASGLEQGNTEAFF. CDR3 in DNA: TGTGCTAGTGGTTTGGAACAGGGGAACACTGAAGCTTTCTTT.

The V call is TRBV5-1, the J call TRBJ2-3, with D unresolved. Germline V gene sequence: CDR1 SGHRS, CDR2 YFSETQ. This CDR3 is 11 amino acids long. The V and J ends lost 5 bases and 2 bases respectively, with 3 bases between them. CDR3 sequence: CASRATDTQYF. The CDR3 coding sequence is TGCGCCAGCAGGGCCACAGATACGCAGTATTTT.

This clone was recorded once. The chain uses TRBV15 and TRBJ2-2; the D gene is possibly TRBD1 (5 bases). Germline CDR1 reads LNHNV; CDR2 reads YYDKDF (reference sequence). The CDR3 has 14 residues. V was shortened by 5 bases and J by 1 base, with 8 bases between the two germline ends. The CDR3, as DNA: TGTGCCACCAGCCTTACAGGGAACACCGGGGAGCTGTTTTTT. Translated, it gives CATSLTGNTGELFF.

This chain joins TRBV5-6 and TRBJ1-2; a possible D gene is TRBD1 (5 bases). Trimming cost V 3 bases and J 1 base, with 7 bases left between them. The CDR3 is 13 amino acids. From germline, CDR1 is SGHDT and CDR2 YYEEEE. The CDR3 is CASSWGVNYGYTF. The CDR3 DNA is TGTGCCAGCAGCTGGGGGGTTAACTATGGCTACACCTTC.

CDR3 sequence reads: CASSVRTEISGNTIYF. In DNA, the CDR3 is TGTGCCAGCAGTGTTAGGACAGAAATCTCTGGAAACACCATATATTTT. The genes are TRBV6-1 and TRBJ1-3; TRBD1 is a possible D gene (6 bases). Trimming removed 4 bases from V and 0 bases from J, with 13 bases in between. CDR3 length: 16 amino acids. Germline loops: CDR1 MNHNS, CDR2 SASEGT.

The chain recombines TRBV5-5 with TRBJ2-7; no definite D call. CDR1 and CDR2 (germline): SGHKS, YYEKEE (reference sequence). With 1 base removed from V and 3 bases from J, the gap between germline ends came to 5 bases. The length of the CDR3 is 12 residues. The CDR3 reads CASSLSSYEQYF. CDR3 nucleotide sequence: TGTGCCAGCAGCTTGAGCAGCTACGAGCAGTACTTC.